The rows below give T cell receptor beta chains drawn from one sample of a study of cytomegalovirus exposure and HLA in healthy donors. Libraries were prepared by immunoSEQ multiplex PCR; TCRdb keeps only in-frame clonotypes and omits some of them. The sample records about 140,000 clones, roughly four fifths being singletons. Sequencing was done on a sample of PBMCs. These receptor sequences come from a woman between 50 and 59 years old in good health and CMV-seropositive. CDR3s include the opening cysteine and the closing phenylalanine or tryptophan. The D gene is left open where the match is weak. Some rows have no size entry. The others give once, few or many, or a class for an expanded clone.

v_gene	abundance	j_gene	d_gene	CDR3aa	CDR3nt
TRBV28	.	TRBJ2-5	.	CASSAGLTGTQYF	TGTGCCAGCAGTGCGGGACTTACAGGGACCCAGTACTTC
TRBV19	few	TRBJ1-5	.	CASSYSNQPQHF	TGTGCCAGTAGTTATAGCAATCAGCCCCAGCATTTT
TRBV30	.	TRBJ1-2	TRBD1	CAWSHRGIDGYTF	TGTGCCTGGAGTCACAGGGGGATTGACGGCTACACCTTC
TRBV18	.	TRBJ2-7	TRBD2	CASSPEGTSGIYEQYF	TGTGCCAGCTCACCCGAAGGGACTAGCGGGATCTACGAGCAGTACTTC
TRBV7-3	.	TRBJ2-2	TRBD1	CASSRTGGRTGELFF	TGTGCCAGCAGCCGAACAGGGGGTCGCACCGGGGAGCTGTTTTTT
TRBV9	.	TRBJ1-2	.	CASSVEGARGYTF	TGTGCCAGCAGCGTAGAAGGGGCTCGCGGCTACACCTTC
TRBV5-1	once	TRBJ2-1	TRBD2	CASSPGEGWSNEQFF	TGCGCCAGCAGCCCCGGGGAGGGTTGGTCCAATGAGCAGTTCTTC
TRBV30	.	TRBJ1-5	.	CAWSGTVRQPQHF	TGTGCCTGGAGTGGGACAGTAAGGCAGCCCCAGCATTTT
TRBV15	.	TRBJ2-1	TRBD2	CATSRGRTSGGSHEQFF	TGTGCCACCAGCAGAGGTCGGACTAGCGGGGGGTCTCATGAGCAGTTCTTC
TRBV10-3	.	TRBJ2-1	TRBD1	CAISESGRGNEQFF	TGTGCCATCAGTGAGTCAGGCAGGGGGAATGAGCAGTTCTTC
TRBV7-9	.	TRBJ2-7	.	CASIYIDQPQRIYEQYF	TGTGCCAGCATCTACATTGACCAGCCGCAGCGGATCTACGAGCAGTACTTC
TRBV6-1	once	TRBJ1-3	.	CASSPGSSGNTIYF	TGTGCCAGCTCCCCTGGCTCCTCTGGAAACACCATATATTTT
TRBV6-5	.	TRBJ2-5	.	CASSWRQGLPMAQYF	TGTGCCAGCAGTTGGAGGCAGGGGTTACCCATGGCCCAGTACTTC
TRBV5-1	.	TRBJ1-3	.	CASSLAPGSNTIYF	TGCGCCAGCAGCTTGGCCCCGGGAAGTAACACCATATATTTT
TRBV19	.	TRBJ1-5	.	CASSIFGVGNQPQHF	TGTGCCAGTAGTATCTTCGGGGTGGGCAATCAGCCCCAGCATTTT
TRBV5-4	.	TRBJ2-5	TRBD2	CASSPGGETTQTQYF	TGTGCCAGCAGCCCGGGGGGAGAAACCACACAGACCCAGTACTTC
TRBV5-4	.	TRBJ2-5	TRBD2	CASSLTSGGAGETQYF	TGTGCCAGCAGCCTGACTAGCGGGGGGGCCGGTGAGACCCAGTACTTC
TRBV18	once	TRBJ2-7	TRBD2	CASSPEAGVTYEQYF	TGTGCCAGCTCACCAGAGGCGGGGGTAACCTACGAGCAGTACTTC